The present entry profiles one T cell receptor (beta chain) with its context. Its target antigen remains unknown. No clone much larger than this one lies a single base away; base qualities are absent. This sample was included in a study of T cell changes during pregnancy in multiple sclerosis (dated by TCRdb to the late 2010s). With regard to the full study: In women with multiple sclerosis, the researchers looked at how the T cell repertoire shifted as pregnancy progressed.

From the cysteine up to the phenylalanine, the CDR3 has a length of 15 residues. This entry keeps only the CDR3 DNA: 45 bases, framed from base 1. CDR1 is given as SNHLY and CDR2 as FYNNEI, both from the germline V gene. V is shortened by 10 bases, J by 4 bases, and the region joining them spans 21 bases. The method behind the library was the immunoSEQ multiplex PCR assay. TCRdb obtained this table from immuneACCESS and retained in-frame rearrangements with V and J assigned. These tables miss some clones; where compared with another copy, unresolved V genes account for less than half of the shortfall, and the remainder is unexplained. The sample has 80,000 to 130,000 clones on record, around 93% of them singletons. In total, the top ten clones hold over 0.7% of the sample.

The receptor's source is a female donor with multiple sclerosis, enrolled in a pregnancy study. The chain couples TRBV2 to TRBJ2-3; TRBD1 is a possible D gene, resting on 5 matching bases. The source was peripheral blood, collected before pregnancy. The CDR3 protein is CANRKGYANADTQYF. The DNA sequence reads TGTGCCAACCGAAAGGGGTATGCGAACGCAGATACGCAGTATTTT.